This TCR beta chain was obtained from a study of blood T cell repertoires in COVID-19. Per the authors' pipeline: The authors estimated nucleated cell counts from reference gene primer amplification. TCRdb keeps only in-frame clones here, not all; method: immunoSEQ multiplex PCR. The V and J calls and the clone size are those of that table, but D and trimming were determined from the DNA. The sample holds under 200,000 clones, approximately 80% seen once. Participant reports of clinical history set cohort assignment. The CDR3 is 13 residues long. The V gene lost 5 bases and the J gene lost 8 bases, with 12 bases spanning the gap. The germline V gene has CDR1 LNHDA and CDR2 SQIVND (reference sequence).

Input material: PBMCs or T cells enriched from blood (not recorded which). The sequence was collected from a woman aged 55-70 years who had recovered from COVID-19. This chain uses TRBV19 with TRBJ2-2; D is uncertain. The CDR3 DNA sequence: TGTGCCAGTAGTTCACAGCTTTTGGGGGAGCTGTTTTTT. Protein product: CASSSQLLGELFF.